This T cell receptor beta chain came from a study of T cell responses to AZD1222 COVID-19 vaccine. Study-wide findings and caveats: The donor cohort was predominantly white British with a female majority, and clonal diversity may have been underestimated.

About this clone: Its specificity is unknown.

Per germline, CDR1 SEHNR and CDR2 FQNEAQ (reference sequence). Trimming took 2 bases from V and 7 from J, leaving 18 bases between them. The CDR3 totals 16 residues. Profiling relied on immunoSEQ multiplex PCR, and the TCRdb table lists in-frame clones only, not all of them. In the table there are around 120,000 clones, approximately 83% of which are singletons. The material sequenced was peripheral blood, taken on day 0 of MenACWY control vaccination. The chain joins TRBV7-9 to TRBJ2-1; D is possibly TRBD1 (6 bases). The TCR comes from an adult in good health. CDR3 sequence (DNA): TGTGCCAGCAGCTTAAGTAGGGACACCGGGTTAAATGAGCAGTTCTTC. Protein: CASSLSRDTGLNEQFF.